This T cell receptor (beta chain) was captured by sequencing in a study of cytomegalovirus exposure and HLA in healthy donors. Study as a whole: Of all 400 or so donors who were genotyped, roughly 81% belonged to the Caucasian-associated ancestry cluster.

13 Jbeta primers and 60 Vbeta primers were used for the PCR. Method: immunoSEQ multiplex PCR; TCRdb's copy keeps in-frame clones and lacks some. This table holds about 150,000 clones, about two thirds found once. Concerning this clone: Antigen: not known.

Study-wide results and caveats: CMV serostatus was the sole immune exposure data available. Later work showed greater clonal expansion in HLA-associated TCR beta chains than in equally common others.

Sequenced input: PBMCs. The origin of this receptor is a man in his 60s in good health and CMV-seronegative.

The CDR3 DNA sequence: TGTGCCAGCAGTTTCATCAGGGAAAAGTCCTACGAGCAGTACTTC. Its translation is CASSFIREKSYEQYF. The chain recombines TRBV28 with TRBJ2-7; TRBD1 is a possible D gene (5 bases). Germline-derived CDR1 and CDR2 are MDHEN and SYDVKM. The CDR3 has 15 residues. The V end lost 3 bases, the J end lost 1 base, and 13 bases lay between the germline ends.